The entry below gives a single TCR beta chain sequence along with its context. These data belong to a study of blood T cell repertoires in COVID-19. Only in-frame clones appear in the TCRdb table, and some are missing; sequencing was by immunoSEQ multiplex PCR. The table records 150,000 to 200,000 clones, around 80% of them present only once. This TCR derives from a woman aged 50 to 65 who had recovered from COVID-19. What was sequenced was PBMCs or T cells enriched from blood (not recorded which).

CDR3: CASSLAPGQGFDEQFF. The DNA for the CDR3 is TGTGCCAGCAGCTTAGCGCCGGGACAGGGGTTCGATGAGCAGTTCTTC. The chain couples TRBV11-3 to TRBJ2-1, with 10 bases matching TRBD1. CDR3 size: 16 residues. Trimming removed 1 base from V and 8 bases from J; junction bases left unmatched: 8. From germline, CDR1 is SGHNT and CDR2 YENEEA.